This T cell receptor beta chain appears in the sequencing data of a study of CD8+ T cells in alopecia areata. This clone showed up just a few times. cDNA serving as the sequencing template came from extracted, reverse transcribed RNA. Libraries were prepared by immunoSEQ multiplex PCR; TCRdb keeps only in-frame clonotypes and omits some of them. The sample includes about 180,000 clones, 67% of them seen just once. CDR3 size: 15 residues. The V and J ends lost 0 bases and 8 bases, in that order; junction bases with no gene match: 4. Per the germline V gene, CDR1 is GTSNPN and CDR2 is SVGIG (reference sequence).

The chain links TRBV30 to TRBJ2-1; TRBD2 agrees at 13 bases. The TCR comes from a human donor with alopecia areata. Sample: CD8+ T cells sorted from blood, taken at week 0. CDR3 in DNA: TGTGCCTGGAGTGTAGGACTAGCGGGGGTAGATGAGCAGTTCTTC. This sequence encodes CAWSVGLAGVDEQFF.